The clone carrying this TCR beta chain was seen a few times. As yet, its antigen is unknown. This sample is drawn from a study of cytomegalovirus exposure and HLA in healthy donors. With 60 Vbeta and 13 Jbeta primers, the PCR was carried out. Sequencing used immunoSEQ multiplex PCR; TCRdb keeps in-frame clones, though not all of them. Found here are approximately 150,000 clones, 77% of them singletons; the top ten hold around 3.5%. General study findings and limits: In an earlier analysis, in some 600 donors, most V segments appeared productive either ~90% or ~30% of the time. The majority of TCR sequences were rare, yet some public TCRs appeared in many donors. A later examination showed that TCR association rates differed by HLA locus, with DRB1 most and HLA-C fewest.

Per the germline V gene, CDR1 is SGHRS and CDR2 is YFSETQ. V was clipped by 2 bases and J by 6 bases; unmatched bases: 5. This CDR3 region has 15 residues. The rearrangement links TRBV5-1 to TRBJ2-2; 9 positions match TRBD1. The receptor was isolated from a man aged 25 to 40 in good health and CMV-seropositive. Sequenced material: PBMCs. The CDR3 region is CASSLRGQGPGELFF. The CDR3 DNA sequence: TGCGCCAGCAGCTTAAGGGGACAGGGACCCGGGGAGCTGTTTTTT.